A selection of T cell receptor beta chains follows, all from one sample in a study of OX40 agonist ivuxolimab in advanced cancers. This table comes from immunoSEQ multiplex PCR, and its TCRdb copy is limited to in-frame clones, with some not included. Of roughly 80,000 clones listed, under 90% are singletons. Specimen: CD4+ or CD8+ T cells sorted from blood, collected in a trial of the OX40 agonist ivuxolimab. These receptors came from an adult with an advanced solid tumor such as melanoma, head and neck, liver or kidney cancer. Both conserved end residues are part of each CDR3. The order of the fields is J gene, V gene, D gene, clone size, CDR3 DNA, CDR3 protein. The D gene is left open where the match is weak. Clone size is stated in some rows and not others, as once, few, many or a class when expanded.

TRBJ2-3,TRBV29-1,TRBD1,.,TGCAGCGTTGAGGGGGGGACAGGGAGGACAGATACGCAGTATTTT,CSVEGGTGRTDTQYF
TRBJ2-7,TRBV11-3,.,.,TGTGCCAGCAGCCCTAGGGGGGGTTCCTACGAGCAGTACTTC,CASSPRGGSYEQYF
TRBJ2-1,TRBV5-1,.,.,TGCGCCAGCAGCGTGACGGGGTTAAGCTCCTACAATGAGCAGTTCTTC,CASSVTGLSSYNEQFF
TRBJ1-2,TRBV28,.,.,TGTGCGAGCTTGTCCGGGGAGGACTATGGCTACACCTTC,CASLSGEDYGYTF
TRBJ1-2,TRBV10-2,.,.,TGCGCCAGCAGTGCATCGGGGAATGGCTACACCTTC,CASSASGNGYTF
TRBJ2-2,TRBV9,.,.,TGTGCCAGCAGCGTCAGCGGAGGGGGGCACACCGGGGAGCTGTTTTTT,CASSVSGGGHTGELFF
TRBJ1-5,TRBV2,.,.,TGTGCCAGCACCCGCGAACAGGGATCCAATCAGCCCCAGCATTTT,CASTREQGSNQPQHF
TRBJ2-2,TRBV9,TRBD2,once,TGTGCCAGCAGCGCTAGCGGGAGTGCCGGGGAGCTGTTTTTT,CASSASGSAGELFF
TRBJ1-3,TRBV28,TRBD1,.,TGTGCCAGCAGTTTGGGACAGAGCTCTGGAAACACCATATATTTT,CASSLGQSSGNTIYF
TRBJ2-1,TRBV18,.,.,TGTGCCAGCTCACTGGGAATAACAGTCCCAGACAATGAGCAGTTCTTC,CASSLGITVPDNEQFF
TRBJ2-1,TRBV13,TRBD2,.,TGTGCCAGCAGCTTATTATTATTGGGCGGGGGGGCCCGGAATGAGCAGTTCTTC,CASSLLLLGGGARNEQFF
TRBJ1-1,TRBV7-2,.,.,TGTGCCAGCAGCTTAGTGTTCGCGAACACTGAAGCTTTCTTT,CASSLVFANTEAFF
TRBJ2-7,TRBV12-1,.,.,TGTGCAGTCATCCTCCGGGACGAGCAGTACTTC,CAVILRDEQYF
TRBJ2-3,TRBV5-1,TRBD1,.,TGCGCCAGCAGCTTCCAGGGGGCGGTTGGGACAGATACGCAGTATTTT,CASSFQGAVGTDTQYF
TRBJ1-2,TRBV19,.,once,TGTGCCAGTAGTATTCATGGCTACACCTTC,CASSIHGYTF
TRBJ1-2,TRBV27,.,.,TGTGCCAGCAGTTTAATAGGGGCAGGAGGCGGCTACACCTTC,CASSLIGAGGGYTF
TRBJ2-1,TRBV16,TRBD1,.,TGTGCCAGCAGCCAAGGGGACAGCTACAATGAGCAGTTCTTC,CASSQGDSYNEQFF
TRBJ2-6,TRBV6-1,TRBD1,.,TGTGCCGCCCGGACAGGGGCTGGGGCCAACGTCCTGACTTTC,CAARTGAGANVLTF
TRBJ2-2,TRBV18,TRBD2,.,TGTGCCAGCTCACAAAACCACCAGGGAGGGACCTTCACCGGGGAGCTGTTTTTT,CASSQNHQGGTFTGELFF
TRBJ1-2,TRBV27,.,.,TGTGCCAGCAGTTCTCAGGTCCCACCTAACTATGGCTACACCTTC,CASSSQVPPNYGYTF
TRBJ2-1,TRBV9,.,.,TGTGCCAGCAGCGTAGCTAACGGATACAATGAGCAGTTCTTC,CASSVANGYNEQFF
TRBJ2-5,TRBV12-5,.,.,TGTGCTAGTGGTCCCCGCTTGCAGGGCGAGACCCAGTACTTC,CASGPRLQGETQYF
TRBJ1-3,TRBV6-5,.,.,TGTGCCACCTGCGGGGGTAACTCTGGAAACACCATATATTTT,CATCGGNSGNTIYF
TRBJ2-2,TRBV25-1,.,.,TGTGCCAGCAGTGAGACTGGAGGACCTTCCACCGGGGAGCTGTTTTTT,CASSETGGPSTGELFF
TRBJ2-2,TRBV7-9,.,.,TGTGCCAGCAGCGAACTTAGCGGTATGAGAAACACCGGGGAGCTGTTTTTT,CASSELSGMRNTGELFF
TRBJ2-7,TRBV5-6,.,.,TGTGCCAGCAGCTTAATCGGGTTTGCCTACGAGCAGTACTTC,CASSLIGFAYEQYF
TRBJ2-7,TRBV6-6,TRBD2,few,TGTGCCAGCAGTTACGACGGAGCGGGAGTCCAAAACTTC,CASSYDGAGVQNF
TRBJ1-5,TRBV19,.,.,TGTGCCAGTAGGACGGCTAGCAATCAGCCCCAGCATTTT,CASRTASNQPQHF
TRBJ2-7,TRBV6-6,TRBD2,.,TGTGCCAGCAGTTACGCGAGCGGGAGGGCCTACGAGCAGTACTTC,CASSYASGRAYEQYF
TRBJ2-1,TRBV11-2,.,.,TGTGCCAGCAGCCTCGAGGGTGGGTTTATCGCCTACAATGAGCAGTTCTTC,CASSLEGGFIAYNEQFF
TRBJ2-7,TRBV15,.,.,TGTGCCACCAGCAGAGAGATGTCAGGGTACGAGCAGTACTTC,CATSREMSGYEQYF
TRBJ2-7,TRBV4-1,TRBD2,.,TGCGCCAGCAGCCAAGGGCCCAGCGGGAGCGTCTACGAGCAGTACTTC,CASSQGPSGSVYEQYF